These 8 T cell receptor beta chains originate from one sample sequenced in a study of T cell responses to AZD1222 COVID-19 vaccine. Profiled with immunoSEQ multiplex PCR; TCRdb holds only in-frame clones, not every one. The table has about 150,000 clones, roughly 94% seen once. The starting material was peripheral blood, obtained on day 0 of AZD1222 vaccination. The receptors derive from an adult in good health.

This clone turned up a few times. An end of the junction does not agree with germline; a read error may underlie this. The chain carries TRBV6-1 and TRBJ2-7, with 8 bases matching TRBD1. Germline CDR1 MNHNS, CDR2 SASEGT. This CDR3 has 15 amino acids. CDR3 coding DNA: TGTGCCAGCACTGAAGCCCCCAGGGGGCCCTACGAGCAGTACTTC. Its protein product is CASTEAPRGPYEQYF.

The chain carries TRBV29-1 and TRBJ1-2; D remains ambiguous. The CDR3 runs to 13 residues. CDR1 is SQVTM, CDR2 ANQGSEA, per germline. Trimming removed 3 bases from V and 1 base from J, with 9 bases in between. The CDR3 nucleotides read TGCAGCGTTGAGATAGGGCTTAACTATGGCTACACCTTC. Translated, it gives CSVEIGLNYGYTF.

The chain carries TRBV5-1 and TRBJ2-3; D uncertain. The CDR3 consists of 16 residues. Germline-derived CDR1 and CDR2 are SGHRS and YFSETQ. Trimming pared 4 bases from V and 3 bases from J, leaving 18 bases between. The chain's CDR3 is CASSGRPLTRTDTQYF. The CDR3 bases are TGCGCCAGCAGCGGACGGCCCCTGACAAGAACAGATACGCAGTATTTT.

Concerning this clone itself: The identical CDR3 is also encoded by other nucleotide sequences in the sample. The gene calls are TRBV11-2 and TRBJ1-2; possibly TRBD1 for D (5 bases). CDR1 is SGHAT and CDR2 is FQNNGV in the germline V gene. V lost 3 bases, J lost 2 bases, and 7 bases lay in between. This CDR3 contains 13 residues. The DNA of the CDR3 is TGTGCCAGCAGCTTTTCAGGGAACTATGGCTACACCTTC. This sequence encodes CASSFSGNYGYTF. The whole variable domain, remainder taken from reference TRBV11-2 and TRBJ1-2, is EAGVAQSPRYKIIEKRQSVAFWCNPISGHATLYWYQQILGQGPKLLIQFQNNGVVDDSQLPKDRFSAERLKGVDSTLKIQPAKLEDSAVYLCASSFSGNYGYTFGSGTRLTVV.

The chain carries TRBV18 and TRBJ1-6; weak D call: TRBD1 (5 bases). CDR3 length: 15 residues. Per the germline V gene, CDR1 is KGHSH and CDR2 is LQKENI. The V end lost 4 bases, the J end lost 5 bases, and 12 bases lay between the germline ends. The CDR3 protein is CASSQKQGDNSPLHF. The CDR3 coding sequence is TGTGCCAGCTCACAGAAGCAGGGCGATAATTCACCCCTCCACTTT.

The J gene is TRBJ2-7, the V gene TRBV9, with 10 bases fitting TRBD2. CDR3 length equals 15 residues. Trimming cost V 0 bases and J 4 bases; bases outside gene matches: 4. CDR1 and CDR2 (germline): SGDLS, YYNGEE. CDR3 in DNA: TGTGCCAGCAGCGTAGCCAGCGGGGGGGCTTACGAGCAGTACTTC. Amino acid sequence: CASSVASGGAYEQYF.

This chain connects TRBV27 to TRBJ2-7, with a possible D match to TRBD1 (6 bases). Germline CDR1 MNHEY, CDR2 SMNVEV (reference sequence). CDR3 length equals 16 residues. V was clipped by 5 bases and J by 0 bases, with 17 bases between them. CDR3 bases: TGTGCCAGCAGTGCGGCCGGGACACGGAGCTCCTACGAGCAGTACTTC. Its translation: CASSAAGTRSSYEQYF.

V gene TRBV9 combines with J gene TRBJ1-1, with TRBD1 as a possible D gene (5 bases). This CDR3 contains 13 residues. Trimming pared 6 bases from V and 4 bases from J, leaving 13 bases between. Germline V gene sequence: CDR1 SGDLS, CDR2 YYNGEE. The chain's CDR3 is CASNMRGGTEAFF. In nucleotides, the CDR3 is TGTGCCAGCAACATGAGGGGCGGCACTGAAGCTTTCTTT.